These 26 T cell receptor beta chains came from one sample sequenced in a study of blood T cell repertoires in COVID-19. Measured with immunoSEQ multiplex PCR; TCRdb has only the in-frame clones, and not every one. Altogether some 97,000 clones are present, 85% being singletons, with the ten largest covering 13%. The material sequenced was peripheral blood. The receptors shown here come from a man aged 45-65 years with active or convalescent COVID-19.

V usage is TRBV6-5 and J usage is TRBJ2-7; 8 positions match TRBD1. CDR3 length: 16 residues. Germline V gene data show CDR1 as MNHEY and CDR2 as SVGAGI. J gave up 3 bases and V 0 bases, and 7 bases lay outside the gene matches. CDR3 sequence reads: CASSYSIGTGVYEQYF. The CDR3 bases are TGTGCCAGCAGTTACTCGATAGGGACAGGCGTCTACGAGCAGTACTTC.

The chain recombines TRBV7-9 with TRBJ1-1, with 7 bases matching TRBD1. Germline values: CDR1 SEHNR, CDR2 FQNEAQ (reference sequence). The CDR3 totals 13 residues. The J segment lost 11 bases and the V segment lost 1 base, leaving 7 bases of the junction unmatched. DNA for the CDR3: TGTGCCAGCAGCTTAGGTCGACAGGGACTGGCTTTCTTT. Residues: CASSLGRQGLAFF.

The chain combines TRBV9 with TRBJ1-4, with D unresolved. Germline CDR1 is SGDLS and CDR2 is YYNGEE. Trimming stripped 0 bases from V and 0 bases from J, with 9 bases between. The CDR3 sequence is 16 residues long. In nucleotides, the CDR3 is TGTGCCAGCAGCGTAGATTACCGGGCAACTAATGAAAAACTGTTTTTT. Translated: CASSVDYRATNEKLFF. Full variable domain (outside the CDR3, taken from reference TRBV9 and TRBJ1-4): DSGVTQTPKHLITATGQRVTLRCSPRSGDLSVYWYQQSLDQGLQFLIQYYNGEERAKGNILERFSAQQFPDLHSELNLSSLELGDSALYFCASSVDYRATNEKLFFGSGTQLSVL.

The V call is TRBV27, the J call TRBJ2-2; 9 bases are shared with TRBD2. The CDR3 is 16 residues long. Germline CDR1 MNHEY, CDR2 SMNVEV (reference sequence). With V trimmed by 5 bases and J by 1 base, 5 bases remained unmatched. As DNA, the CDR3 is TGTGCCAGCAGTCCTGGGACTAGCTGGAACACCGGGGAGCTGTTTTTT. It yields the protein CASSPGTSWNTGELFF.

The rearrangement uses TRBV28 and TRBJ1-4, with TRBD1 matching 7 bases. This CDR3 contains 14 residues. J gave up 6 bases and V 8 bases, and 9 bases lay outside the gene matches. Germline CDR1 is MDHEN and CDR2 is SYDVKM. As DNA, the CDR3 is TGTGCCAGCGCAGCCGGGGACAGAGATGAAAAACTGTTTTTT. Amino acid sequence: CASAAGDRDEKLFF.

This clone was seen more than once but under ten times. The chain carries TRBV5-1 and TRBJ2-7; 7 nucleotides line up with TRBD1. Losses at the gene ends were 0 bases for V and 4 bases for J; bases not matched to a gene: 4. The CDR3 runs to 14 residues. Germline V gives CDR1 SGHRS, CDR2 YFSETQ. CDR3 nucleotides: TGCGCCAGCAGCTTGGCGTCGGGACAGTACGAGCAGTACTTC. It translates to CASSLASGQYEQYF.

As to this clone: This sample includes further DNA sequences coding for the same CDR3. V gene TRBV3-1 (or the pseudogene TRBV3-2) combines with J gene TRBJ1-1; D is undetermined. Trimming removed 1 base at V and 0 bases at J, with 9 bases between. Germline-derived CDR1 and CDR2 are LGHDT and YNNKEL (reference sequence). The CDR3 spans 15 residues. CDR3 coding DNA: TGTGCCAGCAGCCAAGGTGGGGAGATGAACACTGAAGCTTTCTTT. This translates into CASSQGGEMNTEAFF.

The CDR3 region is CASSLETTGQETQYF. In nucleotides, the CDR3 is TGTGCCAGCAGCTTAGAGACGACAGGCCAAGAGACCCAGTACTTC. This chain joins TRBV11-1 and TRBJ2-5; TRBD1 might be the D (6 bases). This CDR3 contains 15 residues. The germline V gene has CDR1 SGHAT and CDR2 FQDESV (reference sequence). Deletions cut 1 base from V and 1 base from J, with 10 bases between.

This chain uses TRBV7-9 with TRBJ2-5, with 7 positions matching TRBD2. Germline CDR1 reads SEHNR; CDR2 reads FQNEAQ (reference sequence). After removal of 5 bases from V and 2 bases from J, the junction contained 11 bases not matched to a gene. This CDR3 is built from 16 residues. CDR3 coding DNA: TGTGCCAGCAGCCCCAGGAGCGGGGTATCTCAAGAGACCCAGTACTTC. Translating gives CASSPRSGVSQETQYF.

CDR3 residues: CASSPVQGTDNEKLFF. In DNA form, the CDR3 reads TGCGCCAGCAGCCCAGTTCAGGGAACCGATAATGAAAAACTGTTTTTT. J is TRBJ1-4 and V is TRBV4-1, with D possibly TRBD1 on 5 matching bases. Germline CDR1 reads MGHRA; CDR2 reads YSYEKL. Trimming took off 4 bases at V and 4 bases at J, with 16 bases between the two ends. This CDR3 spans 16 amino acids.

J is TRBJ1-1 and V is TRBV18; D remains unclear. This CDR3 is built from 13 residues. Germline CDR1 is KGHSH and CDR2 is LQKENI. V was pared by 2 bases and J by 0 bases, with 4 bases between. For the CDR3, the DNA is TGTGCCAGCTCACCAGAGTTGAACACTGAAGCTTTCTTT. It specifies CASSPELNTEAFF.

The CDR3 region has the DNA TGTGCCAGCAGGTTCCGCGGATCGGAAGGCTACACCTTC. It is translated as CASRFRGSEGYTF. The V gene is TRBV6-5, the J gene TRBJ1-2, with unresolved D. Trimming shortened V by 6 bases and J by 8 bases, and 16 bases separated the two germline ends. The germline CDR1 and CDR2 sequences are MNHEY and SVGAGI. The length of the CDR3 is 13 residues.

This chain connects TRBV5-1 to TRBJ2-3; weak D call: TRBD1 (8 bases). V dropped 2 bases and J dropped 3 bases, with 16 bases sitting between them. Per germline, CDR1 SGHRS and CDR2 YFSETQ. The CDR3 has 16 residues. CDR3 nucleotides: TGCGCCAGCAGCTTCGTGGCACAGGGGGGGACAGATACGCAGTATTTT. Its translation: CASSFVAQGGTDTQYF.

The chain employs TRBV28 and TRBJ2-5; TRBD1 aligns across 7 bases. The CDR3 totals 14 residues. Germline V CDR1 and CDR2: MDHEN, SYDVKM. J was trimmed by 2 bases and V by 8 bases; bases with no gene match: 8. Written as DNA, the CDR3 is TGTGCCAGCGGAACGACAGGGCGTCAAGAGACCCAGTACTTC. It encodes CASGTTGRQETQYF.

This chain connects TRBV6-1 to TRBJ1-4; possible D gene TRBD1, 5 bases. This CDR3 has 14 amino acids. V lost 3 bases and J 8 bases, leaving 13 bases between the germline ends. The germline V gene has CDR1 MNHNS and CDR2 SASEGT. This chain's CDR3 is CASSESRRAEKLFF. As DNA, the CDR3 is TGTGCCAGCAGTGAGTCTCGCAGGGCGGAAAAACTGTTTTTT.

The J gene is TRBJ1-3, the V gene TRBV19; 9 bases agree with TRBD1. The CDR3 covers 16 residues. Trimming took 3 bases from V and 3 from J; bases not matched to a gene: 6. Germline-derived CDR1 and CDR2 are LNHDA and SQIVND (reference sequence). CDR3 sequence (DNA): TGTGCCAGTAGTATTGTCACAGGGGGCAGTGGAAACACCATATATTTT. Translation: CASSIVTGGSGNTIYF.

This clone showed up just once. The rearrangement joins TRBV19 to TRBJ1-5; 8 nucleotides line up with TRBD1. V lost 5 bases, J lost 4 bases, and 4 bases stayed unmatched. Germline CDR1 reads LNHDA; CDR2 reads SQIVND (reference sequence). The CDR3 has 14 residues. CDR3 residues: CASSPQGGNQPQHF. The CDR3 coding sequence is TGTGCCAGTAGTCCACAGGGGGGGAATCAGCCCCAGCATTTT.

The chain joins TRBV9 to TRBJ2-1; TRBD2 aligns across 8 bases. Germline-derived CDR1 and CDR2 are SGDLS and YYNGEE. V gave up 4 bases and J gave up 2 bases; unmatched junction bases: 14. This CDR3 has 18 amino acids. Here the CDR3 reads CASSSGGASGLTYNEQFF. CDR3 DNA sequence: TGTGCCAGCAGCTCAGGTGGGGCTAGCGGGCTAACCTACAATGAGCAGTTCTTC.

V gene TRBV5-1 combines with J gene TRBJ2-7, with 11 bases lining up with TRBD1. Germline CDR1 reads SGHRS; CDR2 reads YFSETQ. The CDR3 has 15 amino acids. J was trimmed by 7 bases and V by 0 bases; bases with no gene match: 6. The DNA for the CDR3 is TGCGCCAGCAGCTTGGGAGGGACAGGGGGAGATGAGCAGTACTTC. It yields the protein CASSLGGTGGDEQYF.

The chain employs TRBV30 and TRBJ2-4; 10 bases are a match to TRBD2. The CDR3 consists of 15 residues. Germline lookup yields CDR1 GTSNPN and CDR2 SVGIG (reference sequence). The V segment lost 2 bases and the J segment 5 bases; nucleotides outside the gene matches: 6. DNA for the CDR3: TGTGCCTGGAGTTTTGCTAGCGGGAGACAAAACATTCAGTACTTC. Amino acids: CAWSFASGRQNIQYF.

CDR3 in DNA: TGCGCCAGCAGCTTGGTTCCCCGGGAGGCATCCTACAATGAGCAGTTCTTC. It translates to CASSLVPREASYNEQFF. The chain joins TRBV5-1 to TRBJ2-1; the match to TRBD2 covers 7 bases. V lost 0 bases and J lost 1; bases outside the gene matches: 7. CDR3 length: 17 amino acids. Germline V gene data show CDR1 as SGHRS and CDR2 as YFSETQ. The variable domain in full, with the rest retrieved from reference TRBV5-1 and TRBJ2-1, is KAGVTQTPRYLIKTRGQQVTLSCSPISGHRSVSWYQQTPGQGLQFLFEYFSETQRNKGNFPGRFSGRQFSNSRSEMNVSTLELGDSALYLCASSLVPREASYNEQFFGPGTRLTVL.

CDR3 protein: CASSLGQGETQYF. In nucleotides, the CDR3 is TGTGCCAGCAGCCTGGGACAGGGGGAGACCCAGTACTTC. The chain recombines TRBV12-3 or TRBV12-4 with TRBJ2-5; 10 bases are shared with TRBD1. This CDR3 is built from 13 residues. The junction had 3 bases not matched to a gene; V was cut back by 6 bases and J by 5 bases.

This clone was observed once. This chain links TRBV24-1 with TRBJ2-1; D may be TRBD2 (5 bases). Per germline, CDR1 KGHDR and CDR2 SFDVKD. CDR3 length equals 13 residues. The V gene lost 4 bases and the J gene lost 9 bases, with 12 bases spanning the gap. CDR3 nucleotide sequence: TGTGCCACCAGTGACCCGCCGGCGGGTGAGCAGTTCTTC. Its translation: CATSDPPAGEQFF.

CDR3 sequence: CASSGLGTSGSNGDEQYF. In DNA, the CDR3 is TGCGCCAGCAGCGGACTCGGGACTAGCGGGAGTAATGGGGACGAGCAGTACTTC. This chain joins TRBV4-1 and TRBJ2-7; 14 nucleotides agree with TRBD2. The CDR3 extends over 18 amino acids. Germline V gene sequence: CDR1 MGHRA, CDR2 YSYEKL. V was pared by 5 bases and J by 5 bases, with 14 bases of the junction left unmatched.

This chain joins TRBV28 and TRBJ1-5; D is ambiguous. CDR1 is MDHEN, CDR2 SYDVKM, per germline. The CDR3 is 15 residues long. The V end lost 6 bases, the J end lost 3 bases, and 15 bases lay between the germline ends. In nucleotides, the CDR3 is TGTGCCAGCAGCCAGGTTTTGGGTTCCAATCAGCCCCAGCATTTT. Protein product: CASSQVLGSNQPQHF.

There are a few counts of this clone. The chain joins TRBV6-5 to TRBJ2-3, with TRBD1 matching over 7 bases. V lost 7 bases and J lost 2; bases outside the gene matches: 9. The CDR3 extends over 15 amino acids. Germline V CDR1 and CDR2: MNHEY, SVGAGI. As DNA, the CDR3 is TGTGCCAGCAAGACAGGGTGGGGGAACACAGATACGCAGTATTTT. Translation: CASKTGWGNTDTQYF.